This T cell receptor beta chain emerged from a study of T cell responses to AZD1222 COVID-19 vaccine listed by TCRdb under 2021. Background for the entire study: Because spike-specific TCR depth and breadth did not differ between the two schedules, AZD1222 recipients who got a second dose at roughly 4 weeks were pooled with those who got a second dose at roughly 12 weeks. A total of 230 or so trial participants underwent TCR sequencing, of whom roughly 210 received two doses of AZD1222 and about 25 received two doses of the MenACWY control vaccine. Trial participants were enrolled by age into 18-55, 56-69 and 70-plus year subgroups, with roughly 160, 29 and 62 TCR-sequenced participants respectively. Summary of the overall study and its limitations: Because no day 14 peak-response samples were available, repertoires were characterized only after the peak T cell response. Only six AZD1222 recipients were SARS-CoV-2 seropositive at baseline, limiting conclusions about previously exposed vaccinees. Most participants were white British and females outnumbered males, and the authors suggested that clonal diversity may have been underestimated. Nearly half of unique spike-specific TCRs reportedly recognized epitopes outside regions mutated in the B.1.351 and B.1.1.7 variants. Spike-specific TCR breadth and depth rose significantly after two AZD1222 doses compared with day 0 and with MenACWY recipients. Vaccine-associated CD4 TCRs spanned the whole spike protein, with dominant responses in regions 160-218 and 743-854. In the small 56-69-year group, the increase in depth fell short of significance, most likely because of low power.

From its cysteine to its phenylalanine, the CDR3 spans 16 amino acids. The entry retains the CDR3 DNA only, 48 bases that are in frame from base 1. Trimming takes 2 bases off V and 0 bases off J; junction bases not matched to a gene: 6. According to the germline V gene, CDR1 reads MNHEY and CDR2 reads SVGEGT. The CDR3 regions of human TCRbeta chains were analyzed by immunosequencing. In the original analysis: TCRs in the repertoires were matched against a reference library of SARS-CoV-2-specific TCRs that had been generated with the MIRA antigen-specificity platform. Breadth meant the fraction of unique TCRs that were SARS-CoV-2-associated, whereas depth meant the fraction of total T cells that were SARS-CoV-2-associated. Using the MIRA data, each spike-specific TCR was mapped to the spike region that the TCR reacts to and placed in a CD4 or CD8 class. Log10-transformed breadth and depth values were compared by one-way ANOVA with Sidak's multiple comparisons tests. TCRdb provides this immuneACCESS table in a form limited to in-frame rearrangements. Some clones are lacking; in checked studies, under half of them reflect an unresolved V gene, and why the rest are absent is not known. D and trimming come from the DNA, and the V and J calls and clone size come from that table. The sample table lists roughly 140,000 clones, under 95% of them with a count of one. The ten most abundant clones make up under 5.5% of the sample.

The meaning of the sample's time point label: baseline before first vaccination. Vaccinee samples came from UK trials COV001 and COV002, including a single-blind randomized controlled phase 2/3 trial of AZD1222 (ChAdOx1 nCoV-19) in healthy adults. Trial participant PBMC samples were collected at day 0 and day 28 after the second dose for TCRbeta chain sequencing. As regards this clone: Its target antigen remains unknown. Base qualities are missing; no much larger clone stands one base away.

The sequence was obtained from an adult in good health. The sequence is built from TRBV6-2 or TRBV6-3 and TRBJ1-2, with 7 junctional bases fitting TRBD1. This specimen was peripheral blood, taken on day 0 of AZD1222 vaccination. The CDR3 here reads CASSYVQGTANYGYTF. The DNA sequence reads TGTGCCAGCAGTTACGTGCAGGGGACAGCTAACTATGGCTACACCTTC.